This T cell receptor beta chain was profiled in a study of cytomegalovirus exposure and HLA in healthy donors. Findings and caveats of the study: Reports showed the classifier diagnosing cytomegalovirus status with high specificity and sensitivity.

With respect to this clone: Antigen: not known.

The ends were cut back, 2 bases at V and 6 bases at J, with 8 bases in the middle. The CDR3 length is 13 residues. The germline V gene encodes CDR1 SGHAT and CDR2 FQNNGV. Primers: 60 Vbeta forward and 13 Jbeta reverse. Libraries were prepared by immunoSEQ multiplex PCR; TCRdb keeps only in-frame clonotypes and omits some of them. The table lists 150,000 to 180,000 clones, roughly 75% of them singletons. V and J are TRBV11-2 and TRBJ2-4; D is ambiguous. The sample taken for sequencing was PBMCs. This sequence originates from a young man in good health and CMV-seronegative. The CDR3: CASSLSTSNIQYF. The CDR3 region has the DNA TGTGCCAGCAGCTTAAGCACTTCAAACATTCAGTACTTC.